The rows below give T cell receptor beta chains drawn from one sample of a study of T cell changes during pregnancy in multiple sclerosis. Sequenced by immunoSEQ multiplex PCR; TCRdb stores in-frame clones only, minus some. The repertoire holds approximately 36,000 clones, with around nine tenths as singletons. The input for sequencing was CD8+ T cells from peripheral blood mononuclear cells, taken in the third trimester of pregnancy. These TCRs come from a female donor with multiple sclerosis, enrolled in a pregnancy study. Each CDR3 is given with its conserved first and last residue. D genes are given only for firm matches. Only some rows state a clone size, as once, few, many or a class for expanded clones.

CASSVRQSYGYTF	TGTGCCAGCAGCGTGAGACAGTCCTATGGCTACACCTTC	TRBV5-5	-	TRBJ1-2	-
CASSLSGRGWYEQYF	TGTGCCAGCAGTTTAAGCGGCAGGGGGTGGTACGAGCAGTACTTC	TRBV27	TRBD1	TRBJ2-7	-
CASSPSIDRVGYTF	TGCGCCAGCAGCCCCTCCATCGACAGGGTTGGCTACACCTTC	TRBV4-1	TRBD1	TRBJ1-2	-
CASMETGDTEAFF	TGTGCCAGTATGGAGACAGGGGACACTGAAGCTTTCTTT	TRBV19	TRBD1	TRBJ1-1	-
CASSSVIGGNQPQHF	TGTGCCAGTAGTTCCGTCATAGGAGGGAATCAGCCCCAGCATTTT	TRBV19	-	TRBJ1-5	-
CATTTGGDTGELFF	TGTGCCACAACAACAGGGGGCGACACCGGGGAGCTGTTTTTT	TRBV15	TRBD1	TRBJ2-2	-
CAISDSLDNYGYTF	TGTGCCATCAGTGACAGTCTTGATAACTATGGCTACACCTTC	TRBV10-3	-	TRBJ1-2	-
CASSSTSGGYNEQFF	TGTGCCAGTAGCTCGACTAGCGGGGGGTACAATGAGCAGTTCTTC	TRBV19	TRBD2	TRBJ2-1	-
CASRYTEYTEAFF	TGTGCCAGCAGATATACAGAGTACACTGAAGCTTTCTTT	TRBV7-9	-	TRBJ1-1	-
CASGLKGRGTGSYNEQFF	TGTGCTAGTGGTTTGAAGGGGAGGGGGACAGGCTCCTACAATGAGCAGTTCTTC	TRBV12-5	-	TRBJ2-1	-
CASSYPGQPYEQYF	TGTGCCAGCAGTTACCCGGGACAGCCCTACGAGCAGTACTTC	TRBV28	TRBD1	TRBJ2-7	once
CASSSPPDYGYTF	TGTGCCAGCAGCTCCCCCCCGGACTATGGCTACACCTTC	TRBV7-8	-	TRBJ1-2	-
CASSLGDSERSYEQYF	TGTGCCAGCAGCTTGGGCGACAGCGAAAGATCCTACGAGCAGTACTTC	TRBV5-4	-	TRBJ2-7	once
CASLFAPGLVADTQYF	TGCGCCAGCCTTTTTGCACCGGGACTAGTCGCAGATACGCAGTATTTT	TRBV10-1	TRBD2	TRBJ2-3	once
CASSLDGAPTYEQYF	TGTGCCAGCAGCTTGGATGGGGCACCTACCTACGAGCAGTACTTC	TRBV5-4	-	TRBJ2-7	medium-sized
CASRLASNEQFF	TGTGCCAGCAGACTAGCTTCCAATGAGCAGTTCTTC	TRBV27	-	TRBJ2-1	few
CASRMVGTGGTDTQYF	TGTGCCAGCAGAATGGTAGGGACAGGGGGCACAGATACGCAGTATTTT	TRBV5-6	TRBD1	TRBJ2-3	-
CASSSSGGTYEQYF	TGTGCCAGCAGTTCCTCCGGCGGGACCTACGAGCAGTACTTC	TRBV6-5	-	TRBJ2-7	-
CASGRGFSTDTQYF	TGTGCCAGCGGCCGGGGATTTAGCACAGATACGCAGTATTTT	TRBV6-5	-	TRBJ2-3	once
CASSLHSYEQYF	TGTGCCAGCAGCTTACACTCCTACGAGCAGTACTTC	TRBV5-4	-	TRBJ2-7	-
CASSTTGGNQPQHF	TGTGCCAGCAGCACAACAGGGGGGAACCAGCCCCAGCATTTT	TRBV9	TRBD1	TRBJ1-5	-
CASSPGTGWEKLFF	TGTGCCAGCAGCCCCGGGACAGGTTGGGAAAAACTGTTTTTT	TRBV6-6	TRBD1	TRBJ1-4	-